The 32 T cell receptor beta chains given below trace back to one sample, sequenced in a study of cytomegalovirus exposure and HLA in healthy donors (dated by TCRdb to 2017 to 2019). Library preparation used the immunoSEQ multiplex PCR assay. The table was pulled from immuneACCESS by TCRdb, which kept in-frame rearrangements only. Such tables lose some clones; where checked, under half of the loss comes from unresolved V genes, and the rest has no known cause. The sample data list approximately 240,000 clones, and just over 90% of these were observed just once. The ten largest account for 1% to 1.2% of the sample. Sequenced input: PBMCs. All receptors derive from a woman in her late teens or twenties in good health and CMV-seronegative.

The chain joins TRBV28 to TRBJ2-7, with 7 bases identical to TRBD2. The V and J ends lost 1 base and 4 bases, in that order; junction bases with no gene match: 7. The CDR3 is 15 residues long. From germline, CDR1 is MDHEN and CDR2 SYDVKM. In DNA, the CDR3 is TGTGCCAGCAGTTTATTTGGGGACTACAAATACGAGCAGTACTTC. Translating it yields CASSLFGDYKYEQYF.

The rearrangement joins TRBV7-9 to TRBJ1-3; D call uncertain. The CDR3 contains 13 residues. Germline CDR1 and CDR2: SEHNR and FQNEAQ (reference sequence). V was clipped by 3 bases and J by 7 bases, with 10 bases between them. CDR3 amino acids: CASSLGVLNTIYF. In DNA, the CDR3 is TGTGCCAGCAGCTTGGGAGTCCTTAACACCATATATTTT. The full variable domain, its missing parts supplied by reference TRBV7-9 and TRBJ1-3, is DTGVSQNPRHKITKRGQNVTFRCDPISEHNRLYWYRQTLGQGPEFLTYFQNEAQLEKSRLLSDRFSAERPKGSFSTLEIQRTEQGDSAMYLCASSLGVLNTIYFGEGSWLTVV.

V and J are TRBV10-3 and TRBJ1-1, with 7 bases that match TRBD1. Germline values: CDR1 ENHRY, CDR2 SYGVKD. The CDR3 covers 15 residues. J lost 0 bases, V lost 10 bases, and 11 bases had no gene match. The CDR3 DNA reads TGTGCCACCCTCCCTCAGGGGGACCTGAACACTGAAGCTTTCTTT. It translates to CATLPQGDLNTEAFF.

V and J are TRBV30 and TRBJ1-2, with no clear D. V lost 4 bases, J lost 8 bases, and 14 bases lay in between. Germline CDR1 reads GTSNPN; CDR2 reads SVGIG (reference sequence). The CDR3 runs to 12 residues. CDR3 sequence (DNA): TGTGCCTGGAACTTGGCAGGTACGGGCTACACCTTC. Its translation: CAWNLAGTGYTF.

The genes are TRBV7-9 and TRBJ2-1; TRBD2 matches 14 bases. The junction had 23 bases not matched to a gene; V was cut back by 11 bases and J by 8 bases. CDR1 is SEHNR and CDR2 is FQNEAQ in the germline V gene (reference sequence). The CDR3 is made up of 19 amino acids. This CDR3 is CASWGGPGTSGRRFDEQFF. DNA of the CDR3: TGTGCCTCCTGGGGGGGTCCCGGGACTAGCGGGAGAAGGTTCGATGAGCAGTTCTTC.

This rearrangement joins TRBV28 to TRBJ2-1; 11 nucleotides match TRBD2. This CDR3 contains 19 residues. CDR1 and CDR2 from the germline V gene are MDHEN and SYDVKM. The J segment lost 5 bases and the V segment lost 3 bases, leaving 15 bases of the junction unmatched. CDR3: CASSFWETSGRIWHNEQFF. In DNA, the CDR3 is TGTGCCAGCAGTTTTTGGGAAACTAGCGGGAGAATTTGGCACAATGAGCAGTTCTTC.

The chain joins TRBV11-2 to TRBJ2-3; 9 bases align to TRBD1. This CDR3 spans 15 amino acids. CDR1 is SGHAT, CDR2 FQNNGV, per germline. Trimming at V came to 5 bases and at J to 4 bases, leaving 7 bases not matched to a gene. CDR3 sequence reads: CASSPYRGQSDTQYF. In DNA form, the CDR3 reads TGTGCCAGCAGCCCCTACAGGGGGCAATCAGATACGCAGTATTTT.

CDR3 amino acids: CASRPIRGTEAFF. CDR3 coding DNA: TGTGCCAGCCGCCCGATCAGGGGCACTGAAGCTTTCTTT. This sequence joins TRBV6-5 and TRBJ1-1, with D perhaps TRBD1 (6 bases). V gave up 8 bases and J gave up 4 bases, with 14 bases separating them. The CDR3 contains 13 residues. Germline lookup yields CDR1 MNHEY and CDR2 SVGAGI.

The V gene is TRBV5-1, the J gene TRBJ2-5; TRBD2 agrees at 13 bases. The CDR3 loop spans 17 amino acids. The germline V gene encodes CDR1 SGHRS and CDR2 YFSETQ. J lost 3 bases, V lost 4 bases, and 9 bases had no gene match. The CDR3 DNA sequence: TGCGCCAGCAGCCGGGCCTCGGGACTAGCGGGAAAAGAGACCCAGTACTTC. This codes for CASSRASGLAGKETQYF.

The CDR3 sequence is CASSPPPGQKEETQYF. The CDR3 DNA is TGTGCCAGCTCACCTCCACCGGGACAGAAGGAAGAGACCCAGTACTTC. This chain joins TRBV18 and TRBJ2-5; TRBD1 agrees at 7 bases. CDR3 length equals 16 residues. With 3 bases clipped from V and 3 bases from J, the junction kept 10 bases outside the gene matches. CDR1 KGHSH and CDR2 LQKENI come from the germline V gene. Variable domain in full (rest from reference TRBV18 and TRBJ2-5): NAGVMQNPRHLVRRRGQEARLRCSPMKGHSHVYWYRQLPEEGLKFMVYLQKENIIDESGMPKERFSAEFPKEGPSILRIQQVVRGDSAAYFCASSPPPGQKEETQYFGPGTRLLVL.

The CDR3 sequence: CASTHRGSYEQYF. The CDR3 DNA reads as TGTGCCAGCACCCACAGGGGTTCCTACGAGCAGTACTTC. This chain connects TRBV6-5 to TRBJ2-7; TRBD1 matches at 7 bases. CDR1 is MNHEY, CDR2 SVGAGI, per germline. J was trimmed by 1 base and V by 7 bases; bases with no gene match: 4. The CDR3 loop spans 13 amino acids.

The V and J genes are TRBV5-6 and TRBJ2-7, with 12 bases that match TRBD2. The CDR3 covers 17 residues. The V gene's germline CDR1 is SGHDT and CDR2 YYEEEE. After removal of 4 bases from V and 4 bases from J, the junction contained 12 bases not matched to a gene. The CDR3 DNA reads TGTGCCAGCAGCGATGGGCTACGACTAGCGGGAGTGTACGAGCAGTACTTC. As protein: CASSDGLRLAGVYEQYF. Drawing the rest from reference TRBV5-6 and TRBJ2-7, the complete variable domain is DAGVTQSPTHLIKTRGQQVTLRCSPKSGHDTVSWYQQALGQGPQFIFQYYEEEERQRGNFPDRFSGHQFPNYSSELNVNALLLGDSALYLCASSDGLRLAGVYEQYFGPGTRLTVT.

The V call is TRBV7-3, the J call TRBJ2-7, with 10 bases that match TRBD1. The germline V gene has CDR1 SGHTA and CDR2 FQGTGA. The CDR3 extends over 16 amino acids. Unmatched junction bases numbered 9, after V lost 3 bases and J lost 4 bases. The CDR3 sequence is CASSFGVRGQGYEQYF. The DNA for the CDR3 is TGTGCCAGCAGCTTCGGAGTTCGGGGACAGGGGTACGAGCAGTACTTC. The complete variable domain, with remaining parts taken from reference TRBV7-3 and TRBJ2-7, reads GAGVSQTPSNKVTEKGKYVELRCDPISGHTALYWYRQSLGQGPEFLIYFQGTGAADDSGLPNDRFFAVRPEGSVSTLKIQRTERGDSAVYLCASSFGVRGQGYEQYFGPGTRLTVT.

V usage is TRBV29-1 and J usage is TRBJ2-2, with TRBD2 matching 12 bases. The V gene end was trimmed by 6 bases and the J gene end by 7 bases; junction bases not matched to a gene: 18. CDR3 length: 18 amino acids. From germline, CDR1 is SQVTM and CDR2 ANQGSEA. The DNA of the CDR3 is TGCAGCGTCCGAATCATAGGACTAGCGGGACTTCAGGGCGGGGAGCTGTTTTTT. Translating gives CSVRIIGLAGLQGGELFF.

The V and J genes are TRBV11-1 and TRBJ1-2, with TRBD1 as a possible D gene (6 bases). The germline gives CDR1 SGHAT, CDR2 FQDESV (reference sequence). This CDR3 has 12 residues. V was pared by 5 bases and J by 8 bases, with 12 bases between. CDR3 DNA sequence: TGTGCCAGCAGCAGGGACATTTTCGGCTACACCTTC. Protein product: CASSRDIFGYTF.

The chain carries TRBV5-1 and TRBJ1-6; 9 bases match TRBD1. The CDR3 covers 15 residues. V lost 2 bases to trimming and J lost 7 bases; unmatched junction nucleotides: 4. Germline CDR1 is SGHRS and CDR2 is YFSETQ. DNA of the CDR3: TGCGCCAGCAGCTTAAAGGGACAGGGAAATTCACCCCTCCACTTT. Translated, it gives CASSLKGQGNSPLHF.

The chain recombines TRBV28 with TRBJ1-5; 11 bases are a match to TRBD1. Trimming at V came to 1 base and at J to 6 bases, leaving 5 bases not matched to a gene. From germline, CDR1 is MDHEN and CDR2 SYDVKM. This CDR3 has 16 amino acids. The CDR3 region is CASSLFRDRGIQPQHF. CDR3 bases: TGTGCCAGCAGTTTATTCCGGGACAGGGGGATTCAGCCCCAGCATTTT.

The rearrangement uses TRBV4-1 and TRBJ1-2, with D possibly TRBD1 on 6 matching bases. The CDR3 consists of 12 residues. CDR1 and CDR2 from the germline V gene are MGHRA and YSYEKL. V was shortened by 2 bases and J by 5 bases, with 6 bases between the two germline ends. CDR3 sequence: CASSQQGYGYTF. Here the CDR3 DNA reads TGCGCCAGCAGCCAACAGGGGTATGGCTACACCTTC.

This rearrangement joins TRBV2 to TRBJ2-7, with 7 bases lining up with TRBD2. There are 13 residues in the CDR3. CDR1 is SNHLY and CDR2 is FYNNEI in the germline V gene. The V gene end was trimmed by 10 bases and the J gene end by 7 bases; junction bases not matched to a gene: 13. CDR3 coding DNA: TGTGCCATCGCCGCGTTGGGGGGGAGTGAGCAGTACTTC. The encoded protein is CAIAALGGSEQYF.

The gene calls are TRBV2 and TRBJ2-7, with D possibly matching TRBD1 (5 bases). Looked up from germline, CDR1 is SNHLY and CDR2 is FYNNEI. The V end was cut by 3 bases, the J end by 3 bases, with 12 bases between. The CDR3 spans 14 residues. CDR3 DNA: TGTGCCAGCAGTGACGTGGCTAGGGGCTACGAGCAGTACTTC. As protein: CASSDVARGYEQYF. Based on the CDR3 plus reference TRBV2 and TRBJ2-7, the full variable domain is EPEVTQTPSHQVTQMGQEVILRCVPISNHLYFYWYRQILGQKVEFLVSFYNNEISEKSEIFDDQFSVERPDGSNFTLKIRSTKLEDSAMYFCASSDVARGYEQYFGPGTRLTVT.

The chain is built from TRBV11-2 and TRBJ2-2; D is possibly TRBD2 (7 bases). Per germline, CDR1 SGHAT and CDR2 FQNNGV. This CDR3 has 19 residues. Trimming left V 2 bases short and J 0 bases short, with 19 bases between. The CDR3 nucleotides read TGTGCCAGCAGCTTACGGGGGGTAGGGGGACGCCCGAACACCGGGGAGCTGTTTTTT. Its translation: CASSLRGVGGRPNTGELFF.

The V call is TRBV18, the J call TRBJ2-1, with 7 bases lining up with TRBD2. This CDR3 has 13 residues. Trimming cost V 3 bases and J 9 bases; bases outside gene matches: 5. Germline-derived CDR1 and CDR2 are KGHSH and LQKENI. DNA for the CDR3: TGTGCCAGCTCACCCGGACTAGTTGGTGAGCAGTTCTTC. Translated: CASSPGLVGEQFF.

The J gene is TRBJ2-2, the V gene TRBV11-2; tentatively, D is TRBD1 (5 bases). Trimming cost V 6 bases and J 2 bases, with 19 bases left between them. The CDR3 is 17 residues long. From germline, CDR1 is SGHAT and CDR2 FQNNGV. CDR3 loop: CASSFHEGAINTGELFF. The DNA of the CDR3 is TGTGCCAGCAGTTTTCACGAAGGGGCAATAAACACCGGGGAGCTGTTTTTT.

This CDR3 reads CASSLGHSSSNQPQHF. The CDR3 nucleotides read TGTGCCAGCAGCTTGGGGCACAGTTCTAGCAATCAGCCCCAGCATTTT. This sequence joins TRBV5-8 and TRBJ1-5, with D hard to call. V lost 0 bases, J lost 0 bases, and 10 bases lay in between. Germline CDR1 is SGHTS and CDR2 is YDEGEE. This CDR3 region has 16 residues.

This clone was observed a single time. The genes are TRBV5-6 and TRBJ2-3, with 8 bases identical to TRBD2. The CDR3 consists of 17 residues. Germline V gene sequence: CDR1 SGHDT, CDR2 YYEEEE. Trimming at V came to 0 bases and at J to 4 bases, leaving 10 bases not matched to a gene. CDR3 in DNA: TGTGCCAGCAGCTTGGATGGTCTGGGGCGGGGGGCAGATACGCAGTATTTT. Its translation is CASSLDGLGRGADTQYF.

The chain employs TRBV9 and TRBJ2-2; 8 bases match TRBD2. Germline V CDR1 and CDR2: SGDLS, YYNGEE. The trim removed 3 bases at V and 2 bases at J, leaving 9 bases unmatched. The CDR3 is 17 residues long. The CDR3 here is CASSAELAGQNTGELFF. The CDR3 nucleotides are TGTGCCAGCAGCGCGGAGCTAGCGGGCCAAAACACCGGGGAGCTGTTTTTT.

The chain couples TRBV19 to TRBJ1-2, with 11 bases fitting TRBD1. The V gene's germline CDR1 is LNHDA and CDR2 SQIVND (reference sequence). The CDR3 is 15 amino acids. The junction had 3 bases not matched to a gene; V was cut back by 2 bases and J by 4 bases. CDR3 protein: CASSILGQGGYGYTF. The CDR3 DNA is TGTGCCAGTAGTATACTGGGACAGGGGGGCTATGGCTACACCTTC.

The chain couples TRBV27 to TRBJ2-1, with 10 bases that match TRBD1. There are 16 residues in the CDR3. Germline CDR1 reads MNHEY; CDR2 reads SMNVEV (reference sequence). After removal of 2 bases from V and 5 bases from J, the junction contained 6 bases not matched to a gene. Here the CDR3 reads CASSLRTGGPHNEQFF. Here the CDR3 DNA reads TGTGCCAGCAGTTTAAGGACAGGGGGTCCACACAATGAGCAGTTCTTC.

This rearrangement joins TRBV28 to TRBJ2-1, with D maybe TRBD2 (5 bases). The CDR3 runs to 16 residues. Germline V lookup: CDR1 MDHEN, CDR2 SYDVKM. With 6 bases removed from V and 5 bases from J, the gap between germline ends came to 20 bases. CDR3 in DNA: TGTGCCAGCAGCCCCCATCGGAGCGGAGATAACAATGAGCAGTTCTTC. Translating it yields CASSPHRSGDNNEQFF.

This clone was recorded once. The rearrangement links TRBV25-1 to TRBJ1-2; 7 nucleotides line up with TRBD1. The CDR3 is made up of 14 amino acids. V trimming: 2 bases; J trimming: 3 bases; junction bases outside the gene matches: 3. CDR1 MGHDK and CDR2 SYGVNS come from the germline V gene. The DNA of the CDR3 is TGTGCCAGCAGTGAACCCGGGACAGACTATGGCTACACCTTC. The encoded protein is CASSEPGTDYGYTF.

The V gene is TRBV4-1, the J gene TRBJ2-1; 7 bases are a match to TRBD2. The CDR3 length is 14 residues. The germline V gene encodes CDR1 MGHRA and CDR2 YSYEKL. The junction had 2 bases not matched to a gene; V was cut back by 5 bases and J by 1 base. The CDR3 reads CASSTLASYNEQFF. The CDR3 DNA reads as TGCGCCAGCAGCACACTAGCGTCCTACAATGAGCAGTTCTTC.

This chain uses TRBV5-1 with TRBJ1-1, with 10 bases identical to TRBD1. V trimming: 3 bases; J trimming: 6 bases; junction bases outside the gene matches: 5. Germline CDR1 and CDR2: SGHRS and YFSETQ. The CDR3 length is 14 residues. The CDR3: CASSSGTGDAEAFF. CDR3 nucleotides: TGCGCCAGCAGCTCCGGGACAGGGGACGCTGAAGCTTTCTTT.